The 24 T cell receptor beta chains presented below share a single source sample, sequenced in a study of blood T cell repertoires in COVID-19. TCRdb keeps only in-frame clones here, not all; method: immunoSEQ multiplex PCR. The table shows 280,000 or so clones, with 83% occurring only once. Sequenced material: peripheral blood. The receptors derive from a woman aged 50 to 60 who had recovered from COVID-19.

The rearrangement uses TRBV18 and TRBJ2-7; D remains unclear. Trimming pared 3 bases from V and 0 bases from J, leaving 6 bases between. The CDR3 contains 13 residues. In germline, CDR1 is KGHSH, CDR2 LQKENI. The DNA for the CDR3 is TGTGCCAGCTCACCGGAGAGCTCCTACGAGCAGTACTTC. Translation gives CASSPESSYEQYF. The full variable domain, with the rest looked up from reference TRBV18 and TRBJ2-7, is NAGVMQNPRHLVRRRGQEARLRCSPMKGHSHVYWYRQLPEEGLKFMVYLQKENIIDESGMPKERFSAEFPKEGPSILRIQQVVRGDSAAYFCASSPESSYEQYFGPGTRLTVT.

This clone came up a few times. J is TRBJ2-5 and V is TRBV3-1 (or the pseudogene TRBV3-2), with D unclear. The CDR3 spans 12 residues. Trimming left V 1 base short and J 2 bases short, with 2 bases between. CDR1 and CDR2 (germline): LGHDT, YNNKEL (reference sequence). The CDR3 sequence is CASSQVQETQYF. CDR3 nucleotides: TGTGCCAGCAGCCAAGTACAAGAGACCCAGTACTTC.

The CDR3 bases are TGCGCCAGCAGCCAAGGAGGGGGCGGCGACTATGGCTACACCTTC. Residues: CASSQGGGGDYGYTF. This sequence joins TRBV4-3 and TRBJ1-2, with 7 bases lining up with TRBD1. Germline V gene lookup returns CDR1 LGHNA and CDR2 YSLEER. V was clipped by 1 base and J by 3 bases; unmatched bases: 5. The CDR3 covers 15 residues.

The CDR3 spells CASSWAPNRVEAKNIQYF. The DNA for the CDR3 is TGTGCCAGCAGTTGGGCCCCCAACAGGGTTGAGGCCAAAAACATTCAGTACTTC. V gene TRBV28 combines with J gene TRBJ2-4; weak D call: TRBD1 (6 bases). V dropped 4 bases and J dropped 1 base, with 20 bases sitting between them. The CDR3 loop spans 18 amino acids. Per germline, CDR1 MDHEN and CDR2 SYDVKM.

V and J are TRBV24-1 and TRBJ1-1; 10 bases line up with TRBD1. J gave up 6 bases and V 7 bases, and 4 bases lay outside the gene matches. Looked up from germline, CDR1 is KGHDR and CDR2 is SFDVKD. CDR3 size: 13 residues. The CDR3 DNA sequence: TGTGCCACCAGAAGACAGGGGGCCCCTGAAGCTTTCTTT. Amino acids: CATRRQGAPEAFF.

V gene TRBV19 combines with J gene TRBJ2-3; 7 bases map to TRBD2. Germline values: CDR1 LNHDA, CDR2 SQIVND (reference sequence). The CDR3 is 14 amino acids. J gave up 1 base and V 5 bases, and 3 bases lay outside the gene matches. As DNA, the CDR3 is TGTGCCAGTAGTGACCGGGGGGGCACAGATACGCAGTATTTT. It translates to CASSDRGGTDTQYF.

This clone was counted a single time. V gene TRBV19 combines with J gene TRBJ1-1; 7 nucleotides agree with TRBD1. The germline V gene has CDR1 LNHDA and CDR2 SQIVND (reference sequence). The length of the CDR3 is 14 residues. V trimming: 6 bases; J trimming: 5 bases; junction bases outside the gene matches: 9. In nucleotides, the CDR3 is TGTGCCAGTAGGGTAGACAGGGCGAGGACTGAAGCTTTCTTT. Amino acid sequence: CASRVDRARTEAFF.

The chain recombines TRBV27 with TRBJ2-3; TRBD2 aligns across 8 bases. CDR3 size: 15 residues. The V gene's germline CDR1 is MNHEY and CDR2 SMNVEV (reference sequence). V lost 3 bases and J lost 0; bases outside the gene matches: 2. CDR3 bases: TGTGCCAGCAGTTTTTCTAGCGGGAGCACAGATACGCAGTATTTT. Translated: CASSFSSGSTDTQYF.

V gene TRBV6-4 combines with J gene TRBJ2-3, with D possibly TRBD1 on 6 matching bases. V was shortened by 4 bases and J by 1 base, with 9 bases between the two germline ends. Germline CDR1 reads MRHNA; CDR2 reads SNTAGT. This CDR3 has 14 residues. The CDR3 nucleotides are TGTGCCAGCAGTGCCGCAGGGGGCACAGATACGCAGTATTTT. It translates to CASSAAGGTDTQYF.

This sequence joins TRBV27 and TRBJ2-3; possibly TRBD2 for D (7 bases). V lost 3 bases to trimming and J lost 2 bases, with 15 bases between them. Per the germline V gene, CDR1 is MNHEY and CDR2 is SMNVEV (reference sequence). This CDR3 spans 16 amino acids. CDR3 in amino acids: CASSFFGGPYTDTQYF. The CDR3 DNA sequence: TGTGCCAGCAGTTTCTTCGGGGGGCCCTACACAGATACGCAGTATTTT.

The chain carries TRBV4-3 and TRBJ2-7; TRBD2 matches at 8 bases. The CDR3 totals 18 residues. Germline CDR1 reads LGHNA; CDR2 reads YSLEER. The J segment lost 5 bases and the V segment lost 0 bases, leaving 15 bases of the junction unmatched. For the CDR3, the DNA is TGCGCCAGCAGCCAAGAACCCCAAGCGGGGGACCCCAGACACGAGCAGTACTTC. It encodes CASSQEPQAGDPRHEQYF.

This chain uses TRBV5-4 with TRBJ1-3; D not certain. Germline V gene data show CDR1 as SGHNT and CDR2 as YYREEE (reference sequence). The CDR3 has 15 residues. Trimming cost V 3 bases and J 3 bases, with 13 bases left between them. The CDR3, as DNA: TGTGCCAGCAGCTCCCTACGGGGAAATGGAAACACCATATATTTT. Protein sequence: CASSSLRGNGNTIYF. The complete variable domain, with remaining parts taken from reference TRBV5-4 and TRBJ1-3, reads ETGVTQSPTHLIKTRGQQVTLRCSSQSGHNTVSWYQQALGQGPQFIFQYYREEENGRGNFPPRFSGLQFPNYSSELNVNALELDDSALYLCASSSLRGNGNTIYFGEGSWLTVV.

Of note for this clone: Other DNA sequences within the sample encode an identical CDR3. The chain uses TRBV27 and TRBJ1-2, with D maybe TRBD1 (5 bases). Per germline, CDR1 MNHEY and CDR2 SMNVEV (reference sequence). V lost 5 bases to trimming and J lost 2 bases, with 9 bases between them. The CDR3 length is 13 residues. The CDR3 DNA reads as TGTGCCAGCAGTCCGGCAGGGAACTATGGCTACACCTTC. Encoded protein: CASSPAGNYGYTF.

V and J are TRBV14 and TRBJ1-6, with D possibly matching TRBD1 (6 bases). This CDR3 spans 13 amino acids. Germline V CDR1 and CDR2: SGHDN, FVKESK. Trimming removed 3 bases at V and 11 bases at J, with 11 bases between. The CDR3 loop reads CASSHGQNAPLHF. The CDR3 region has the DNA TGTGCCAGCAGCCATGGACAGAATGCACCCCTCCACTTT.

This clone appeared a single time. V usage is TRBV5-4 and J usage is TRBJ1-2, with TRBD1 as a possible D gene (6 bases). The length of the CDR3 is 14 residues. Trimming stripped 2 bases from V and 8 bases from J, with 16 bases between. Per germline, CDR1 SGHNT and CDR2 YYREEE (reference sequence). Here the CDR3 reads CASSFGGSQGGYTF. Written as DNA, the CDR3 is TGTGCCAGCAGCTTCGGTGGCAGCCAGGGGGGCTACACCTTC.

CDR3 nucleotides: TGTGCCAGCATCCCCAGGATGAGCTCCGGCTACACCTTC. It specifies CASIPRMSSGYTF. The V gene is TRBV12-3 or TRBV12-4, the J gene TRBJ1-2; D is unclear. This CDR3 has 13 residues. V was pared by 7 bases and J by 8 bases, with 17 bases between.

This clone occurred a few times. The rearrangement uses TRBV4-2 and TRBJ2-7; D gene uncertain. The CDR3 sequence is 14 residues long. V dropped 0 bases and J dropped 2 bases, with 8 bases sitting between them. Germline V CDR1 and CDR2: LGHNA, YNFKEQ. The CDR3 loop is CASSQDRVAYEQYF. The CDR3 nucleotides read TGTGCCAGCAGCCAAGATCGGGTGGCCTACGAGCAGTACTTC.

The chain recombines TRBV3-1 (or the pseudogene TRBV3-2) with TRBJ1-1; D unresolved. This CDR3 is built from 14 residues. Germline CDR1 and CDR2: LGHDT and YNNKEL (reference sequence). The V and J ends lost 1 base and 2 bases respectively, with 8 bases between them. Written as DNA, the CDR3 is TGTGCCAGCAGCCAAGGAGGAGTTAACACTGAAGCTTTCTTT. This translates into CASSQGGVNTEAFF.

This chain links TRBV10-3 with TRBJ2-6, with TRBD1 as a possible D gene (6 bases). Germline V CDR1 and CDR2: ENHRY, SYGVKD. V lost 8 bases to trimming and J lost 0 bases, with 11 bases between them. CDR3 length: 15 residues. The CDR3 loop reads CAISGQLSGANVLTF. The CDR3 DNA sequence: TGTGCCATCTCCGGACAGCTCTCTGGGGCCAACGTCCTGACTTTC.

The J gene is TRBJ1-6, the V gene TRBV4-2; D call uncertain. Germline CDR1 is LGHNA and CDR2 is YNFKEQ. With 3 bases removed from V and 8 bases from J, the gap between germline ends came to 11 bases. The CDR3 extends over 14 amino acids. CDR3 nucleotide sequence: TGTGCCAGCAGCCAGGTTGAGTTAGATTCACCCCTCCACTTT. It encodes CASSQVELDSPLHF.

The rearrangement joins TRBV7-6 to TRBJ2-7; 9 bases line up with TRBD2. The CDR3 is 15 amino acids. Germline V gene sequence: CDR1 SGHVS, CDR2 FNYEAQ. V gave up 2 bases and J gave up 7 bases; unmatched junction bases: 9. The CDR3 DNA follows: TGTGCCAGCAGCTTAAGCGGCGGGGGGGTCAGGGAGCAGTACTTC. This gives the protein CASSLSGGGVREQYF.

This chain connects TRBV4-3 to TRBJ1-2; no clear D. Trimming shortened V by 1 base and J by 7 bases, and 16 bases separated the two germline ends. This CDR3 is built from 15 residues. From germline, CDR1 is LGHNA and CDR2 YSLEER. CDR3 nucleotides: TGCGCCAGCAGCCAAGGTGGCAGGCCATCTACTGGCTACACCTTC. Its translation: CASSQGGRPSTGYTF.

V and J are TRBV6-5 and TRBJ2-7, with D perhaps matching TRBD1 (6 bases). V gave up 6 bases and J gave up 0 bases, with 12 bases separating them. Germline CDR1 MNHEY, CDR2 SVGAGI. The CDR3 is 14 amino acids. This chain's CDR3 is CASSPQGSSYEQYF. CDR3 in DNA: TGTGCCAGCAGCCCGCAGGGGAGCTCCTACGAGCAGTACTTC.

This sequence joins TRBV4-2 and TRBJ2-5; 9 nucleotides align to TRBD2. The length of the CDR3 is 16 residues. With V trimmed by 4 bases and J by 1 base, 7 bases remained unmatched. Germline V lookup: CDR1 LGHNA, CDR2 YNFKEQ. CDR3: CASSPRAGGAQETQYF. Written as DNA, the CDR3 is TGTGCCAGCAGCCCCCGAGCGGGAGGAGCCCAAGAGACCCAGTACTTC.